This T cell receptor (beta chain) is from a study of shared clonotypes between healthy human individuals. Participating donors were healthy, HIV-negative adults free of recent acute infections or vaccinations. Between the trimmed V and J ends, which lost 4 bases and 8 bases, there was a span of 17 bases. This CDR3 contains 15 residues. Germline-derived CDR1 and CDR2 are SEHNR and FQNEAQ (reference sequence). A word on this clone: Its specificity is not known.

A deep-level run was used for the assay. Sequencing used immunoSEQ multiplex PCR; TCRdb keeps in-frame clones, though not all of them. The table includes more than 1,200,000 clones, approximately 98.5% detected once. Study results and limitations: Estimated richness values were generally larger in naive subsets than in memory subsets. Clonotypes shared by all four donors outscored non-shared clonotypes in generation probability.

The origin of this receptor is a man under 40 in good health. The V call is TRBV7-9, the J call TRBJ1-4; a weak D match, TRBD1 (5 bases). The sequenced sample was naive CD4+ T cells sorted from blood. Described subset: CD45RA+ positively selected. The CDR3 protein is CASSSWTGVDEKLFF. As DNA, the CDR3 is TGTGCCAGCAGCTCCTGGACGGGGGTGGACGAAAAACTGTTTTTT.